These T cell receptor beta chains were read from a single sample in a study of T cells after yellow fever vaccination. TCRdb itself ran the 5' RACE reads through MiXCR, one entry per CDR3 protein. The table records about 360,000 distinct CDR3 sequences, 6.2% of them present only once. Sequences were derived from PBMCs, sampled 5 days after the yellow fever booster vaccination. These receptors came from a young man who received the YFV17D yellow fever vaccine. Each CDR3 is given with its conserved first and last residue. The D gene is left open where the match is weak. Clone size, where shown, is once, few, many, or a class for clones that have expanded.

clone_size: NA
v_call: TRBV12-3/TRBV12-4
d_call: NA
j_call: TRBJ1-1
cdr3_aa: CASSYAGGTEAFF
cdr3_nt: TGTGCCAGCAGTTACGCCGGGGGCACTGAAGCTTTCTTT

clone_size: NA
v_call: TRBV3-1
d_call: TRBD2
j_call: TRBJ2-7
cdr3_aa: CASSQEPGEGPYEQYF
cdr3_nt: TGTGCCAGCAGCCAAGAACCTGGGGAGGGACCCTACGAGCAGTACTTC

clone_size: many
v_call: TRBV5-1
d_call: TRBD2
j_call: TRBJ2-7
cdr3_aa: CASSKGSGGPIYEQYF
cdr3_nt: TGCGCCAGCAGCAAAGGTAGCGGGGGGCCCATCTACGAGCAGTACTTC

clone_size: NA
v_call: TRBV2
d_call: NA
j_call: TRBJ2-7
cdr3_aa: CASSVLGISYEQYF
cdr3_nt: TGTGCCAGCAGTGTCCTAGGGATTTCCTACGAGCAGTACTTC

clone_size: many
v_call: TRBV5-1
d_call: NA
j_call: TRBJ2-5
cdr3_aa: CASSLAGRQETQYF
cdr3_nt: TGTGCCAGCAGTTTAGCAGGCCGGCAAGAGACCCAGTACTTC

clone_size: few
v_call: TRBV3-1
d_call: NA
j_call: TRBJ2-7
cdr3_aa: CASSQGSAEQYF
cdr3_nt: TGTGCCAGCAGCCAAGGGAGCGCCGAGCAGTACTTC

clone_size: few
v_call: TRBV27
d_call: TRBD2
j_call: TRBJ2-3
cdr3_aa: CASSGTLISGLAGRDTQYF
cdr3_nt: TGTGCCAGCAGTGGGACACTTATTTCGGGCCTAGCGGGAAGGGATACGCAGTATTTT

clone_size: NA
v_call: TRBV20-1
d_call: TRBD2
j_call: TRBJ2-2
cdr3_aa: CCARELAGVSTGELFF
cdr3_nt: TGCTGTGCTAGAGAACTAGCGGGAGTGAGCACCGGGGAGCTGTTTTTT

clone_size: NA
v_call: TRBV7-9
d_call: NA
j_call: TRBJ2-3
cdr3_aa: CASSLVGIEPTDTQYF
cdr3_nt: TGTGCCAGCAGCTTAGTTGGGATCGAACCCACAGATACGCAGTATTTT

clone_size: few
v_call: TRBV27
d_call: TRBD2
j_call: TRBJ2-1
cdr3_aa: CASSWASGIYNEQFF
cdr3_nt: TGTGCCAGCAGTTGGGCTAGCGGGATTTACAATGAGCAGTTCTTC

clone_size: few
v_call: TRBV29-1
d_call: NA
j_call: TRBJ2-3
cdr3_aa: CSVEDAPTDTQYF
cdr3_nt: TGCAGCGTTGAAGATGCCCCCACAGATACGCAGTATTTT

clone_size: NA
v_call: TRBV15
d_call: NA
j_call: TRBJ2-7
cdr3_aa: CATSREYSYEQYF
cdr3_nt: TGTGCCACCAGCAGAGAATATTCCTACGAGCAGTACTTC

clone_size: NA
v_call: TRBV5-5
d_call: NA
j_call: TRBJ1-5
cdr3_aa: CASSLAPGRFGNQPQHF
cdr3_nt: TGTGCCAGCAGCTTGGCCCCAGGGAGGTTTGGCAATCAGCCCCAGCATTTT

clone_size: many
v_call: TRBV12-3/TRBV12-4
d_call: NA
j_call: TRBJ2-7
cdr3_aa: CASTLAGFSYEQYF
cdr3_nt: TGTGCCAGCACCTTAGCCGGGTTCTCCTACGAGCAGTACTTC

clone_size: NA
v_call: TRBV4-3
d_call: TRBD2
j_call: TRBJ2-2
cdr3_aa: CTSSQAGVNANTGELFF
cdr3_nt: TGCACCAGCAGCCAAGCGGGGGTAAACGCGAACACCGGGGAGCTGTTTTTT

clone_size: NA
v_call: TRBV20-1
d_call: TRBD2
j_call: TRBJ2-1
cdr3_aa: CSAALAGVVEQFF
cdr3_nt: TGCAGTGCTGCGCTAGCGGGAGTGGTTGAGCAGTTCTTC

clone_size: few
v_call: TRBV29-1
d_call: TRBD2
j_call: TRBJ2-2
cdr3_aa: CSVRLAGVSGELFF
cdr3_nt: TGCAGCGTTAGACTAGCGGGAGTTTCCGGGGAGCTGTTTTTT

clone_size: many
v_call: TRBV7-2
d_call: NA
j_call: TRBJ1-1
cdr3_aa: CASSLGGPTEAFF
cdr3_nt: TGTGCCAGCAGCTTAGGGGGGCCCACTGAAGCTTTCTTT

clone_size: NA
v_call: TRBV14
d_call: NA
j_call: TRBJ2-6
cdr3_aa: CASSQLPGLGGANVLTF
cdr3_nt: TGTGCCAGCAGCCAATTACCGGGTCTAGGGGGGGCCAACGTCCTGACTTTC

clone_size: few
v_call: TRBV9
d_call: TRBD2
j_call: TRBJ2-3
cdr3_aa: CASSVAGAGGTDTQYF
cdr3_nt: TGTGCCAGCAGCGTAGCAGGAGCGGGGGGCACAGATACGCAGTATTTT

clone_size: NA
v_call: TRBV4-3
d_call: TRBD2
j_call: TRBJ2-7
cdr3_aa: CASSQDPAGASYEQYF
cdr3_nt: TGCGCCAGCAGCCAAGATCCAGCGGGGGCCTCCTACGAGCAGTACTTC

clone_size: NA
v_call: TRBV5-1
d_call: NA
j_call: TRBJ2-5
cdr3_aa: CASSFSGQQETQYF
cdr3_nt: TGCGCCAGCAGCTTTTCTGGACAGCAAGAGACCCAGTACTTC